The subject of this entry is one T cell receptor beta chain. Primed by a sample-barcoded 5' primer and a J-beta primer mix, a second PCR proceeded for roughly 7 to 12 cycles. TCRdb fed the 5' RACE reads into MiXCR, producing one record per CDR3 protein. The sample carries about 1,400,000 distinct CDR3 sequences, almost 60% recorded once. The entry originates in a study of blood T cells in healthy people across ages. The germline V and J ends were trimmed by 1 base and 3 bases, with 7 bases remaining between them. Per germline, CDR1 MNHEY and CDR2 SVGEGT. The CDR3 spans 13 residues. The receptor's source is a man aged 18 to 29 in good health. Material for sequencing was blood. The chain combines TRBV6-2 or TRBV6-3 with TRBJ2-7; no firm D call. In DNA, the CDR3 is TGTGCCAGCAGTTACTTGGCTCACTACGAGCAGTACTTC. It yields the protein CASSYLAHYEQYF.